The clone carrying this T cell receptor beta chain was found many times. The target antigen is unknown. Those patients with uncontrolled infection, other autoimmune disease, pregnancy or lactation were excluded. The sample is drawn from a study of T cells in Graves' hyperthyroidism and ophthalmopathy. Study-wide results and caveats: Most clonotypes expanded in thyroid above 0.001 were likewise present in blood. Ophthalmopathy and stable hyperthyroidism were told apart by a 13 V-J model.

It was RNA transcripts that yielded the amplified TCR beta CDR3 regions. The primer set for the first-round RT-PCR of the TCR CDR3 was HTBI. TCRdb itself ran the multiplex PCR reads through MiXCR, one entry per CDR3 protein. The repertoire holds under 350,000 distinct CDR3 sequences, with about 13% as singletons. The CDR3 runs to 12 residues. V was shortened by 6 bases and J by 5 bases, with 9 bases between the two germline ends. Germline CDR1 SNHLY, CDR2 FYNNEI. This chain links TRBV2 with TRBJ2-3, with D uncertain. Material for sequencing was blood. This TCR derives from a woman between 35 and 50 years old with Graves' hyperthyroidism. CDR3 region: CASSVYQDTQYF. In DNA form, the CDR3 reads TGTGCCAGCAGCGTCTACCAAGATACGCAGTATTTT.